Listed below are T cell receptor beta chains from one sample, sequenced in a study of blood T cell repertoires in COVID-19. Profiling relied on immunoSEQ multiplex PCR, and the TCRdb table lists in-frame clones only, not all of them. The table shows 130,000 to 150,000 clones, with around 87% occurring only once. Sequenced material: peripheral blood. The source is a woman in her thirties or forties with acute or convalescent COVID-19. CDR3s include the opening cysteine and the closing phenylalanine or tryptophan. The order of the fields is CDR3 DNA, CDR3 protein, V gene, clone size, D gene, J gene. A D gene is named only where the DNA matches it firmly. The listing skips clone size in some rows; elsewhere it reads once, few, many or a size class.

DNA: TGTGCCAGCAGCTCCGGGACAGAGGATGGCTACACCTTC
CDR3: CASSSGTEDGYTF
V: TRBV7-3
size: NA
D: TRBD1
J: TRBJ1-2

DNA: TGCGCCAGCAGTCTCGACAGTAACTATGGCTACACCTTC
CDR3: CASSLDSNYGYTF
V: TRBV5-1
size: NA
D: NA
J: TRBJ1-2

DNA: TGTGCCAGCAGTCCGATAAACGACAGGGGTAGCAATCAGCCCCAGCATTTT
CDR3: CASSPINDRGSNQPQHF
V: TRBV28
size: NA
D: TRBD1
J: TRBJ1-5

DNA: TGTGCCATCTCGTTCGCTGCCGGGGGCACAGATACGCAGTATTTT
CDR3: CAISFAAGGTDTQYF
V: TRBV10-3
size: NA
D: NA
J: TRBJ2-3

DNA: TGTGCCAGCAGTCTCGGGACTACCCAGTTCTTC
CDR3: CASSLGTTQFF
V: TRBV12-3/TRBV12-4
size: NA
D: TRBD2
J: TRBJ2-1

DNA: TGTGCCAGCAGCCCCGGGACAGTCAACACTGAAGCTTTCTTT
CDR3: CASSPGTVNTEAFF
V: TRBV9
size: NA
D: TRBD1
J: TRBJ1-1

DNA: TGTGCCAGCAGCTTAGACAGGGTTAACTATGGCTACACCTTC
CDR3: CASSLDRVNYGYTF
V: TRBV7-2
size: NA
D: NA
J: TRBJ1-2

DNA: TGTGCCAGCAGCCAAGATCAAGGGACAGGGATTGGAAATGAGCAGTTCTTC
CDR3: CASSQDQGTGIGNEQFF
V: TRBV4-2
size: once
D: TRBD1
J: TRBJ2-1

DNA: TGTGCCAGTTCGGACAGGCTCTACGAGCAGTACTTC
CDR3: CASSDRLYEQYF
V: TRBV27
size: NA
D: TRBD1
J: TRBJ2-7

DNA: TGTGCCAGCAGTGAGGGGACAGGGGATAATTCACCCCTCCACTTT
CDR3: CASSEGTGDNSPLHF
V: TRBV6-1
size: NA
D: TRBD1
J: TRBJ1-6

DNA: TGTGCCAGTAAACAGATCAATCAGCCCCAGCATTTT
CDR3: CASKQINQPQHF
V: TRBV7-8
size: NA
D: NA
J: TRBJ1-5

DNA: TGTGCCACCAGTGATTTCCGGGGGTACAATGAGCAGTTCTTC
CDR3: CATSDFRGYNEQFF
V: TRBV24-1
size: NA
D: NA
J: TRBJ2-1

DNA: TGTGCCAGCAGCAAAACCCGCCGGATCGTCGGGGCTGAAGCTTTCTTT
CDR3: CASSKTRRIVGAEAFF
V: TRBV21-1
size: NA
D: NA
J: TRBJ1-1

DNA: TGTGCCAGCAGCTTGGGAGGGGGAGCCGACACAGATACGCAGTATTTT
CDR3: CASSLGGGADTDTQYF
V: TRBV5-4
size: NA
D: NA
J: TRBJ2-3

DNA: TGTGCCAGCAGCCTTGGACTAGCCCCATACAATGAGCAGTTCTTC
CDR3: CASSLGLAPYNEQFF
V: TRBV9
size: NA
D: TRBD2
J: TRBJ2-1

DNA: TGTGCCAGCAGCGTAAGGGATAGCGGTAGCACAGATACGCAGTATTTT
CDR3: CASSVRDSGSTDTQYF
V: TRBV9
size: once
D: NA
J: TRBJ2-3

DNA: TGTACCGTACGGACCGGGACATCGAAAAACACTGAAGCTTTCTTT
CDR3: CTVRTGTSKNTEAFF
V: TRBV30
size: NA
D: NA
J: TRBJ1-1

DNA: TGTGCCAGCAGATACCGGGACTATGGCTACACCTTC
CDR3: CASRYRDYGYTF
V: TRBV25-1
size: NA
D: NA
J: TRBJ1-2

DNA: TGTGCCAGCAGTTTCCTCCGCGGGGGGGACATTTCCTATGGCTACACCTTC
CDR3: CASSFLRGGDISYGYTF
V: TRBV28
size: NA
D: NA
J: TRBJ1-2

DNA: TGCAGTGCTGGTGCCGACGGGGAGACCCAGTACTTC
CDR3: CSAGADGETQYF
V: TRBV20-1
size: NA
D: NA
J: TRBJ2-5